Sequencing of this TCR beta chain was carried out in a study of cytomegalovirus exposure and HLA in healthy donors (dated by TCRdb to about 2017). Describing the broader study: In an earlier analysis of 550 to 750 of the donors, 250 to 300 Gb of sequence data and some 100 million unique TCR beta sequences from about 190 million T cells were reported. The study combined high-throughput TCR immunosequencing, statistical association of individual TCRs with disease status, and machine learning to predict cytomegalovirus infection status. A later genetic analysis took genome-wide SNP genotypes for about three fifths of the 666 donors and used that subset as a discovery cohort. A separate validation cohort of about 110 different subjects was used in addition to the roughly 720-subject first cohort. Among about 370 genotyped donors of the cohort, an average of about 220,000 unique TCR beta nucleotide sequences was sequenced per donor, of which about 18% were non-productive. Every discovery cohort repertoire had been produced on one sequencing platform. A later analysis re-analyzed previously published TCR beta repertoires from hundreds of donors and added high-resolution HLA genotyping to study TCR occurrence patterns. Among the approximately 420 genotyped donors, 81% belonged to the genetic ancestry cluster associated with self-reported Caucasian donors. Class I and class II HLA loci were covered by the typing at four-digit resolution. Roughly 300 gigabases of sequencing data and around 90 million unique TCR sequences made up an early release that covered 500 to 650 HLA-typed donors. The study was designed to test whether signatures of past pathogen exposure could be identified by cataloging public T cell receptors. Five DR-DQ haplotypes were treated as single units for association and clustering because of strong linkage in the cohort. Donor age, sex, ethnicity and CMV serostatus were collected together with the repertoire data. The number of donors typed differed by locus, with 629-630 for A, B, C, DRB1 and DQB1, over 500 for DQA1, 600 to 610 for DPA1, and 472 for DPB1. The later analysis used no new phenotypic data to find candidate immune exposures, relying instead on TCR beta sequences and their occurrence across donors. An earlier analysis of 500 to 650 of the donors applied high-throughput TCR beta sequencing to assess whether each TCR beta V gene segment acted as functional or pseudogenic. The T cell repertoires of 700 or so subjects were profiled by immunosequencing and related to cytomegalovirus serostatus.

Overall study results and their limits: Correlated functional status among segregating V segments might be attributable to linkage disequilibrium, but an unknown experimental factor could not be ruled out. In a later analysis, around 17,000 TCR beta sequences were associated with specific HLA alleles at a false discovery rate of 0.05. The authors suggested that the approach could potentially be extended to other disease states and immunological phenotypes. In a later analysis, HLA-associated TCR beta chains showed more clonal expansion and lower generation probabilities than non-associated chains that were equally common. Because some donors lacked HLA typing at each locus, the association tests relied only on the typed subset. A cluster of highly shared sequence variants was judged likely to represent a technical artifact of the sequencing pipeline. Assigning TCR associations to individual alleles was difficult when HLA alleles, especially DR and DQ, strongly co-occurred. The classifier was reported to diagnose cytomegalovirus status with high specificity and sensitivity in both the original cohort and the validation cohort. In a later analysis, TCR association rates were found to vary across HLA loci, with the most associated TCRs seen for DRB1 alleles and the fewest for HLA-C alleles. According to a later analysis, parvovirus B19, influenza, CMV and Epstein-Barr virus appeared linked to several top co-occurrence clusters. A later genetic analysis associated a missense DCLRE1C variant with V-gene and J-gene trimming of TCR beta chains, and an independent cohort replicated the association. Some IMGT-functional V segments, including TRBV6-2 and TRBV6-3, could not be distinguished by the 87-base-pair reads and were therefore excluded. According to a later analysis, most CMV-associated TCR beta chains appeared to be HLA-restricted, and the HLA associations seemed to be driven largely by CMV exposure. A further reported finding was that TCR beta sequences accurately predicted the HLA-A and HLA-B alleles for most subjects in the first cohort. The study gave a list of 150 to 200 TCR beta chains associated with cytomegalovirus. The presence/absence analyses assumed that sequencing depth was roughly uniform across donors, and that assumption may not be true. Most TCR sequences were seen in very few donors, while some public TCRs were found in many individuals. In this cohort, only TCR beta chains were sequenced, and detectable features were limited by the absence of alpha or paired-chain data. In an earlier analysis of 450 to 750 of the donors, most TCR beta V segments appeared in productive rearrangements about 90% or about 30% of the time, broadly matching IMGT annotations. In vitro tests confirmed that three of the cytomegalovirus-associated TCR beta chains recognize cytomegalovirus antigens. Because counts were too low, some 17 rarely observed V segments, including chromosome 9 orphons, were left out of the earlier analysis of 587 of the donors. Compared with the roughly 670-donor mean, donors in an Asian-associated ancestry cluster had fewer N-insertions in productive TCRs, according to a later genetic analysis. For the cohort, immune exposure information was limited to CMV serostatus.

Library construction relied on the immunoSEQ multiplex PCR assay. For the multiplex PCR, a mixture combining 60 forward primers for TCR Vbeta segments and 13 reverse primers for TCR Jbeta segments was used. The CDR3 region of rearranged TCR beta genes was amplified from genomic DNA by a multiplex PCR assay. The amplified TCR beta libraries were sequenced on the Illumina HiSeq System as 87-base-pair reads. The authors' analysis ran thus. Across the 700 or so repertoires, a later analysis counted 75 million to 90 million unique TCR beta chains, roughly 11 million of which were shared by at least two donors. To remove PCR and sequencing errors, raw reads were error-corrected and collapsed into unique sequences using a nearest-neighbor algorithm that merged closely related sequences. CDR3 sequences were aligned to IMGT reference sequences to assign V, D and J gene segments. For a sequence to be retained, at least a six-nucleotide match to both a V gene segment and a J gene segment was required. A rearrangement was called productive if the CDR3 had no stop codons and remained in frame with V and J, and every other rearrangement was called non-productive. Following IMGT convention, CDR3 was defined as the stretch from the second conserved V-encoded cysteine to the conserved J-encoded phenylalanine. The earlier analysis of some 550 of the donors excluded any sequence lacking an unambiguous match to a single V gene segment. An earlier analysis of several hundred of the donors called V segments functional above 56.7% productive rearrangements and segregating when the between-donor standard deviation exceeded 5%. A statistical classification framework was developed to diagnose cytomegalovirus status using the catalog of TCR beta chain sequences. In a later analysis, TCR nucleotide sequences were compared against IMGT/GENE-DB human TR gene sequences so that V and J genes could be assigned. A later analysis assigned CDR3 sequences and most-parsimonious VDJ recombination scenarios with the TCRdist pipeline. In a later analysis, each TCR beta chain was defined by its CDR3 amino acid sequence together with its V-gene family, and reads without a unique V-gene family were excluded. As a way to deal with suspected cross-contamination and a sequencing artifact, a later analysis dropped 450 to 700 nucleotide sequences that were highly shared and had low generation probability. In a later analysis, a clonal expansion index for each public chain was calculated from normalized within-repertoire ranks of inferred template counts. In a later analysis, generation probabilities were computed with a VDJ recombination model fitted to out-of-frame rearrangements, and the resulting probabilities were checked against IGoR. Hypergeometric tests were used in a later analysis to score TCR-TCR, TCR-HLA and TCR-CMV co-occurrence, with a repertoire-size bias correction applied to the TCR pairs. To estimate false discovery rates, a later analysis permuted the HLA or CMV assignments 20 times. In a later analysis, co-occurring TCRs were grouped using DBSCAN, with TCRdist sequence similarity added in when clustering inside HLA-allele-positive subsets. Co-occurrence clustering excluded repertoires with fewer than 30,000 or more than 120,000 public chains, plus five with anomalous nucleotide sharing. What TCRdb holds here is the immuneACCESS table cut down to in-frame rearrangements. Part of the clones is not present; checked against another copy, under half of the missing clones reflect an unresolved V gene, and the others are unexplained. The DNA was the basis for D and trimming; V, J and clone size are from that table. For this sample, the table gives 130,000 to 150,000 clones. The ten largest account for roughly 3% of the sample.

The germline V gene (reference sequence) provides CDR1 LNHDA and CDR2 SQIVND. Counted from cysteine to phenylalanine, this CDR3 has 14 amino acids. Only the CDR3 part of the read is kept: 42 bases, read in frame from the first base. At the junction V is shortened by 7 bases and J by 3 bases, with 13 bases in between. Remarks on this clone: Which antigen it targets is not known.

In total, around 600 healthy bone marrow donors made up the cohort. Cohort members were all nominally healthy when sampled, although unrecorded immune exposures were likely present. The donor tested CMV seronegative, placing the donor among the 350 or so seronegative members of the cohort. Every donor gave a peripheral blood sample, and the peripheral blood mononuclear cells from that sample were used for TCR beta sequencing. Genomic DNA extraction from the blood cell samples was performed with the Qiagen DNeasy Blood Extraction Kit. This TCR was sampled from a man aged 35 to 55 in good health and CMV-seronegative. This receptor chain uses TRBV19 and TRBJ1-5; TRBD1 is perhaps the D gene, given 5 matching bases. What was sequenced was PBMCs. In nucleotide form, the sequence is TGTGCCAGTAATGGGGGGAATTACAATCAGCCCCAGCATTTT. It codes for CASNGGNYNQPQHF.